Sequencing of this T cell receptor (beta chain) was carried out in a study of T cells in tuberculosis. This table comes from immunoSEQ multiplex PCR, and its TCRdb copy is limited to in-frame clones, with some not included. The table lists about 29,000 clones, over 85% of them singletons. CDR3 length equals 12 residues. CDR1 and CDR2 (germline): SGDLS, YYNGEE. The V end was cut by 0 bases, the J end by 7 bases, with 5 bases between. Each donor contributed 100,000 or so T cells on average, unsorted. The clonotype originates from a donor aged 10-29 years with latent tuberculosis or without tuberculosis infection. V and J are TRBV9 and TRBJ2-1, with unresolved D. The sample taken for sequencing was PBMCs. CDR3 sequence: CASSVGLNEQFF. The CDR3 coding sequence is TGTGCCAGCAGCGTAGGACTTAATGAGCAGTTCTTC. Complete variable domain (other parts from reference TRBV9 and TRBJ2-1): DSGVTQTPKHLITATGQRVTLRCSPRSGDLSVYWYQQSLDQGLQFLIQYYNGEERAKGNILERFSAQQFPDLHSELNLSSLELGDSALYFCASSVGLNEQFFGPGTRLTVL.